These 2 T cell receptor beta chains were all obtained from the same sample, sequenced in a study of T-cell reconstitution after alpha-beta-depleted transplantation in children. General study findings and limits: T-cell counts and diversity were attributed mostly to newly produced T cells one year after transplant.

Which antigens these TCRs recognize remains unknown. A TCRbeta library incorporating unique molecular identifiers was prepared. Each CDR3 protein gets one entry after TCRdb re-called the PCR reads with MiXCR. Found here are about 290,000 distinct CDR3 sequences, around 7.1% of them singletons; the top ten hold approximately 9.6%. Sequenced material: peripheral blood, taken 360 days after TCRalphabeta/CD19-depleted stem cell transplant. The receptors come from a female patient aged 2 to 10 who had a stem cell transplant for Fanconi anemia, so the T cells may come from the graft donor.

This clonotype was counted at least ten times. The rearrangement uses TRBV12-3 or TRBV12-4 and TRBJ1-1; a weak D match, TRBD1 (5 bases). Trimming removed 3 bases from V and 6 bases from J, with 11 bases in between. This CDR3 spans 13 amino acids. CDR3 loop: CASSFRWGAEAFF. The DNA for the CDR3 is TGTGCCAGCAGTTTTAGGTGGGGCGCTGAAGCTTTCTTT.

This clonotype occurred many times. The J gene is TRBJ2-5, the V gene TRBV5-1; no reliable D call. V was trimmed by 4 bases and J by 1 base, leaving 14 bases between them. This CDR3 contains 15 residues. The germline CDR1 and CDR2 sequences are SGHRS and YFSETQ. The chain's CDR3 is CASSPNGPGQETQYF. DNA for the CDR3: TGCGCCAGCAGCCCGAACGGGCCGGGCCAAGAGACCCAGTACTTC.